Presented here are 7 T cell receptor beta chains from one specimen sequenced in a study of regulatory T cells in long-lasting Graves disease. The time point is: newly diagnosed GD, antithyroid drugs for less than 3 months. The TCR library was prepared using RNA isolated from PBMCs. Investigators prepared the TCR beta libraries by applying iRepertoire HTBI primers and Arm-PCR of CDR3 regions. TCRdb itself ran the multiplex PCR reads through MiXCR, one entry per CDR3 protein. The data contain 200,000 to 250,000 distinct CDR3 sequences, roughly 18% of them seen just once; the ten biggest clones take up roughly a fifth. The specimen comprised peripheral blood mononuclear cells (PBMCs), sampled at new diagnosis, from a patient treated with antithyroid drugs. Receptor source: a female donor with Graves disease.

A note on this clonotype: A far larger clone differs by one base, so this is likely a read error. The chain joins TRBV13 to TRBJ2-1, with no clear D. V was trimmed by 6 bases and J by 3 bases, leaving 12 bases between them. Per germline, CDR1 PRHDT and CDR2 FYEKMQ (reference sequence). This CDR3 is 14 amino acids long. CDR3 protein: CASSPPVNYNEQFF. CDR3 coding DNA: TGTGCCAGCAGTCCCCCGGTTAACTACAATGAGCAGTTCTTC.

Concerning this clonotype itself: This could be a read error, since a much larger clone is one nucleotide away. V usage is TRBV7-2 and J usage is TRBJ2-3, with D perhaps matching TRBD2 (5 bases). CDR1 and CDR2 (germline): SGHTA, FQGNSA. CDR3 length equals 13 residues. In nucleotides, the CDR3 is TGTGCCAGCAGCTTCTGGGAGTCAGATATGCAGTATTTT. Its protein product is CASSFWESDMQYF.

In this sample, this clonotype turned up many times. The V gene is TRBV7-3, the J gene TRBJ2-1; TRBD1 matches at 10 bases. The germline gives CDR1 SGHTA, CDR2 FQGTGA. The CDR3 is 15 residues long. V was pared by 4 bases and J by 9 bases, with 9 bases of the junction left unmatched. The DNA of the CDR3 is TGTGCCAGCAGCTCCTGGACAGGGGGGCCGTCTGAGCAGTTCTTC. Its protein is CASSSWTGGPSEQFF.

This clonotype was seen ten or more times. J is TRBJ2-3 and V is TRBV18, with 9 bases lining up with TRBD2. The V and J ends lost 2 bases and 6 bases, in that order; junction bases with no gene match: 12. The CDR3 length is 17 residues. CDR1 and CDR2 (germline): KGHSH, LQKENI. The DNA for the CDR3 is TGTGCCAGCTCACCAGTCGGCATAGCGGGAGACGGGGATACGCAGTATTTT. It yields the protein CASSPVGIAGDGDTQYF.

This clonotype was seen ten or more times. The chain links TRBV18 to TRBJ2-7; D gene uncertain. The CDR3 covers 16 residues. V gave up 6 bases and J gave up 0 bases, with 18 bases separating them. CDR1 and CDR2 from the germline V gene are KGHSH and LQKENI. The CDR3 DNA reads TGTGCCAGCTCTCAAAGTCGAGCTATCCCCTCCTACGAGCAGTACTTC. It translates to CASSQSRAIPSYEQYF.

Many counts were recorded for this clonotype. The CDR3 region has the DNA TGTGCCAGCAGCCAGCAGACCTACAATGAGCAGTTCTTC. It is translated as CASSQQTYNEQFF. The chain employs TRBV7-6 and TRBJ2-1; D unclear. CDR1 SGHVS and CDR2 FNYEAQ come from the germline V gene. The CDR3 is made up of 13 amino acids. Trimming shortened V by 5 bases and J by 2 bases, and 7 bases separated the two germline ends.

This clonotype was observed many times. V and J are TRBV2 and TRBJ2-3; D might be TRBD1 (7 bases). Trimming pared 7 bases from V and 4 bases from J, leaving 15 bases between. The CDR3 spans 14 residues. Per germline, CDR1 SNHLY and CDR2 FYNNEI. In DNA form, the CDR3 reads TGTGCCAGCAAGGAGGGGGCGGCGGCAGATACGCAGTATTTT. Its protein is CASKEGAAADTQYF. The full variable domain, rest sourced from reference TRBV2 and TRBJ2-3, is EPEVTQTPSHQVTQMGQEVILRCVPISNHLYFYWYRQILGQKVEFLVSFYNNEISEKSEIFDDQFSVERPDGSNFTLKIRSTKLEDSAMYFCASKEGAAADTQYFGPGTRLTVL.